This T cell receptor (beta chain) emerged from a study of control samples from healthy donors and cancer patients. Between the trimmed V and J ends, which lost 6 bases and 3 bases, there was a span of 5 bases. Germline values: CDR1 KGHDR, CDR2 SFDVKD. The CDR3 spans 13 residues. The repertoire was sequenced with immunoSEQ multiplex PCR; TCRdb's copy has only in-frame clones and lacks some. This table holds approximately 94,000 clones, roughly 83% found once. The chain has TRBV24-1 and TRBJ1-6; D is ambiguous. Sample: PBMCs. The sequence derives from a man between 65 and 80 years old with lung cancer. The CDR3 region has the DNA TGTGCCACCAGTTCGAACTATAATTCACCCCTCCACTTT. Residues: CATSSNYNSPLHF.